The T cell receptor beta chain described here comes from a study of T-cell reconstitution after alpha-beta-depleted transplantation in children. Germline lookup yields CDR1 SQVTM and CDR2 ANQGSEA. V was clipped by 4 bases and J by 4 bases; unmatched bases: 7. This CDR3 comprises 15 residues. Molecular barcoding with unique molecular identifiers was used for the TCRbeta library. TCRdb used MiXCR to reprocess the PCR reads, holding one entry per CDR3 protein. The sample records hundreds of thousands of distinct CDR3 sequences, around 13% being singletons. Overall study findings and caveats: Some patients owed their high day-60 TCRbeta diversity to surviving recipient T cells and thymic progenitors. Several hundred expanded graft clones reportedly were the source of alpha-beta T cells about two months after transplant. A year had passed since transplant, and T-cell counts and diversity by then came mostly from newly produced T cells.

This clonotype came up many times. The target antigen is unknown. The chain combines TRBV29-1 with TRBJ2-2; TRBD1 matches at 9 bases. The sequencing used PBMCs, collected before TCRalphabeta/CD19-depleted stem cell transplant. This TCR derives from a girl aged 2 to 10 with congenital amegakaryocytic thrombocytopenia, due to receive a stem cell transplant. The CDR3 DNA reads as TGCAGCGTTGGGAAAACAGGGGGCTCCACCGGGGAGCTGTTTTTT. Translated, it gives CSVGKTGGSTGELFF.